The source of this TCR beta chain is a study of glioma-infiltrating T cells (dated by TCRdb to between 2015 and 2016). Study-wide context: The study sequenced TCR alpha- and beta-chain repertoires from glioma tissue, from non-neoplastic brain tissue and from matched peripheral blood mononuclear cells. To measure how far tissue and blood T-cell populations diverged, each tissue-infiltrating repertoire was compared against the peripheral blood repertoire of the same patient. Three low-grade glioma patients, roughly 8 primary glioblastoma patients and three non-glioma patients contributing non-neoplastic brain tissue were included in the paired cohort.

This clonotype was counted many times. No antigen is known for it. The record has no base qualities; no much larger clone is one base away. The iRepertoire nested amplicon-rescue multiplex PCR (arm-PCR) platform was used to amplify TCR alpha and beta CDR3 regions from RNA. For one-step reverse transcription and amplification, about 100-450 ng of tissue mRNA or PBMC total RNA was used as input. Following bead purification, Illumina adapters were added by a secondary multiplex PCR, and the libraries were gel-purified between 200 and 400 bp. The libraries contained internal 6-nucleotide barcodes that were used for demultiplexing. Libraries were sequenced on an Illumina MiSeq with 2x220 or 2x250 nucleotide paired-end reads. The paper's data handling went like this. FLASH 1.2.11 was used to merge paired reads, and BWA-MEM then aligned the reads to the GRCh37 human genome before TRA and TRB reads were extracted. V and J assignment used an IMGT-derived reference of cassette sequences and CDR3 motifs that included pseudogenes. Reads were translated in three frames, and productive CDR3s were defined as those with a C...FGXG motif and no stop codons. Clonotypes were defined as unique combinations of V-J cassette pair and CDR3 amino acid sequence. Filtering of reads was based on Hamming distance, with the threshold set by the sequence error rate of each sample in mapped regions. TCRdb trimmed the raw reads at Q25, called clones with MiXCR and kept productive beta chains. Each entry merges the rows of one CDR3 protein and shows their most common DNA and genes. These V and J calls derive from TCRdb rather than the authors' analysis. The sample contains over 100,000 distinct CDR3 sequences, under 30% of them found a single time. The leading ten clones occupy about a third of the sample.

Results and caveats for the whole study, not just this receptor: VJ-independent divergence between tissue and blood was lower than expected in non-neoplastic patients but higher than expected in all gliomas, particularly low-grade gliomas. The group comparisons were based on small numbers of patients: three non-neoplastic, three low-grade glioma and about eight glioblastoma patients. Tissue and blood shared very few CDR3 sequences, a result attributed to high CDR3 diversity and limited sampling.

The CDR3 holds 15 amino acids from the cysteine to the phenylalanine. Only the CDR3 portion is preserved as DNA: 45 bases, with reading frame beginning at the first base. CDR1 and CDR2, looked up from the germline V gene, are SGHRS and YFSETQ. V is clipped by 4 bases and J by 6 bases, and the sequence between their germline boundaries is 18 bases long. The rearranged segments are TRBV5-1 and TRBJ2-3; the D gene is perhaps TRBD2, on 6 matching bases. This receptor was identified in a human donor with low-grade glioma or glioblastoma, undergoing nonglioma brain surgery, or in good health (not recorded which). The sample comprised glioma tissue, nonneoplastic brain tissue, or PBMCs (not recorded which). The CDR3 region reads CASSQLPEAGDTQYF. The sequence in DNA is TGCGCCAGCAGCCAACTTCCCGAGGCGGGGGATACGCAGTATTTT.